A selection of T cell receptor beta chains follows, all from one sample in a study of metastatic and nonmetastatic thyroid tumors. TCRdb used MiXCR to call clones anew from the PCR reads. The data show around 45,000 clones, less than 4.5% seen once. The sample taken for sequencing was blood. The receptors come from a female donor with papillary thyroid cancer or a benign thyroid nodule (not recorded which). Some clones in this sample may be carry-over from other donors' samples. Each CDR3 is given with its conserved first and last residue. Fields, in order: D gene, V gene, clone size, J gene, CDR3 protein, CDR3 DNA. A D gene is named only where the DNA matches it firmly. Size is omitted from some rows. Given values are once, few, many or a class for expanded clones.

.	TRBV18	.	TRBJ2-3	CASSPCGPPSPSDTQYF	TGTGCCAGCTCACCATGTGGTCCCCCCTCGCCCTCCGATACGCAGTATTTT
.	TRBV7-3	many	TRBJ1-5	CASSRLGARVQPQHF	TGTGCCAGCAGCCGACTTGGGGCCAGGGTTCAGCCCCAGCATTTT
.	TRBV6-2/TRBV6-3	many	TRBJ2-1	CASTQPQRDEQFF	TGTGCCAGCACCCAACCTCAGCGGGATGAGCAGTTCTTC
.	TRBV6-2/TRBV6-3	.	TRBJ1-2	CASSYPRTANYGYTF	TGTGCCAGCAGTTACCCACGGACAGCTAACTATGGCTACACCTTC
.	TRBV12-3/TRBV12-4	.	TRBJ2-3	CASSTTRRDTQYF	TGTGCCAGCAGTACAACCCGGAGAGATACGCAGTATTTT
TRBD2	TRBV6-9	.	TRBJ2-7	CASSSSGENYEQYF	TGTGCCAGCAGTTCTAGCGGGGAGAACTACGAGCAGTACTTC
.	TRBV5-1	few	TRBJ2-1	CASSLVRLAYNEQFF	TGCGCCAGCAGCTTGGTGCGTCTCGCCTACAATGAGCAGTTCTTC
TRBD2	TRBV6-1	few	TRBJ2-7	CAVKQGLAREQYF	TGTGCCGTCAAACAGGGACTAGCACGGGAGCAGTACTTC
TRBD1	TRBV6-4	many	TRBJ2-1	CASSVGDRDGYNEQFF	TGTGCCAGCAGTGTAGGGGACAGGGATGGCTACAATGAGCAGTTCTTC
.	TRBV20-1	many	TRBJ1-6	CSAKPGPTNSPLHF	TGCAGTGCCAAACCTGGGCCGACAAATTCACCCCTCCACTTT
TRBD2	TRBV28	.	TRBJ2-1	CASRLEGLAGSAYNEQFF	TGTGCCAGCAGATTAGAGGGCTTAGCGGGCAGCGCCTACAATGAGCAGTTCTTC
.	TRBV25-1	.	TRBJ1-1	CASSETVLGMNTEAFF	TGTGCCAGCAGTGAAACTGTTCTGGGGATGAACACTGAAGCTTTCTTT
.	TRBV27	many	TRBJ2-1	CASSFNGRSIGYNEQFF	TGTGCCAGCAGTTTTAATGGTCGTAGCATCGGGTATAATGAGCAGTTCTTC
TRBD2	TRBV10-2	few	TRBJ2-7	CASIGLAGPSSYEQYF	TGCGCCAGCATAGGACTAGCGGGACCTAGCTCCTATGAGCAGTACTTC
.	TRBV7-6	.	TRBJ2-2	CASSLDIWRNTGELFF	TGTGCCAGCAGTTTAGACATTTGGAGGAACACCGGGGAGCTGTTTTTT
TRBD1	TRBV30	many	TRBJ1-3	CAWSAPGTGLGNTIYF	TGTGCCTGGAGTGCGCCCGGGACAGGGTTGGGAAACACCATATATTTT